The sequence of this T cell receptor beta chain was determined in a study of neurological immune-mediated disorders. The cDNA was generated through 5'RACE incorporating 10-nucleotide random UMIs. TCRdb called the 5' RACE reads again in MiXCR, with one record for every CDR3 protein. The profile shows tens of thousands of distinct CDR3 sequences, about 6.3% of them singletons. Libraries from sorted cells used roughly 960,000 T cells (CD4+ or CD8+). This clonotype occurred many times. Its antigen is unidentified. This may come from a read error, since a much larger clone is one base off. The CDR3 spans 12 residues. CDR1 is SQVTM, CDR2 ANQGSEA, per germline. Study results and limitations: Among expanded clones, no CDR3 amino acid sequences were shared across subjects, a pattern suggesting private repertoires in all groups.

Sequenced sample: CD4+ T cells from blood. This clonotype originated in a woman aged 40-49 years in good health. This chain uses TRBV29-1 with TRBJ2-7, with TRBD1 matching 9 bases. The CDR3 coding sequence is TGCGGCGCCGCGGGACAGGGATACGAGCAGTACTTC. Translated: CGAAGQGYEQYF.